The clone carrying this T cell receptor beta chain has only a few counts. Antigen: not known. This entry is derived from a study of CD8 T cells in ankylosing spondylitis. Study-level points and caveats: Blood of patients with ankylosing spondylitis appeared to be characterized by a TCR beta motif of several highly homologous variants.

TCRdb used MiXCR to reprocess the 5' RACE reads, holding one entry per CDR3 protein. The sample records more than 250,000 distinct CDR3 sequences, less than 9.5% being singletons. The V gene's germline CDR1 is SGDLS and CDR2 YYNGEE. The CDR3 loop spans 17 amino acids. J gave up 9 bases and V 0 bases, and 12 bases lay outside the gene matches. The chain carries TRBV9 and TRBJ2-1; TRBD2 matches 10 bases. The clonotype originates from a male donor with ankylosing spondylitis. The sample was blood, either unsorted or a sorted T cell fraction (not recorded which). The CDR3 DNA reads TGTGCCAGCAGCGTAGTGGGGCTAGCGGGAGCAAGCGGTGAGCAGTTCTTC. The encoded protein is CASSVVGLAGASGEQFF.